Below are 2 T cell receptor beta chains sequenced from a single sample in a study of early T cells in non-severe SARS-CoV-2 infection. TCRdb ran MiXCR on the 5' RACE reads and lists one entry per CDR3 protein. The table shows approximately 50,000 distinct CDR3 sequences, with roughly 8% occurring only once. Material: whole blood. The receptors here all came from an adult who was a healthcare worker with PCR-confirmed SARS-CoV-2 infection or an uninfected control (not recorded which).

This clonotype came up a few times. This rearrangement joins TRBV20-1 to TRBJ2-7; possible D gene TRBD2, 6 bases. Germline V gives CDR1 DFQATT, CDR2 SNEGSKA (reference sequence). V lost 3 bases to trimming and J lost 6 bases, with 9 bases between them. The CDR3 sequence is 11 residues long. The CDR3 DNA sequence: TGCAGTGCTAGTACTAGCTTCGAGCAGTACTTC. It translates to CSASTSFEQYF.

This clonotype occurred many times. CDR3 loop: CASSERNQGLETQYF. In DNA, the CDR3 is TGTGCCAGCAGTGAACGGAATCAGGGTCTGGAGACCCAGTACTTC. J is TRBJ2-5 and V is TRBV2; weak D call: TRBD1 (5 bases). The CDR3 loop spans 15 amino acids. Germline values: CDR1 SNHLY, CDR2 FYNNEI. V lost 2 bases to trimming and J lost 5 bases, with 15 bases between them.